The sequence of this T cell receptor (beta chain) was determined in a study of post-analysis software for immune sequencing data. Study-wide results and limits: The study found TRBV5-6, TRBV5-1 and TRBV20-1 among roughly 5 TRBV segments more frequent in patients than controls.

In germline, CDR1 is SGHDN, CDR2 FVKESK. This CDR3 spans 16 amino acids. Germline trimming cut 4 bases from V and 2 bases from J; bases unmatched to any gene: 8. cDNA libraries of TCR beta carried unique molecular identifiers. MiXCR, run by TCRdb on the PCR reads, gives a single entry per CDR3 protein. The repertoire includes 740,000 or so distinct CDR3 sequences, 53% of them detected once, and approximately 4.4% sits in the top ten. With regard to this clonotype: Antigen specificity is unknown.

This receptor was obtained from a girl aged 5-17 years with multiple sclerosis. The rearrangement links TRBV14 to TRBJ2-1; 7 bases align to TRBD2. The sequencing sample was made of blood. In DNA, the CDR3 is TGTGCCAGCAGCCCCCAAAGGACTAGACCCTACAATGAGCAGTTCTTC. It codes for CASSPQRTRPYNEQFF.